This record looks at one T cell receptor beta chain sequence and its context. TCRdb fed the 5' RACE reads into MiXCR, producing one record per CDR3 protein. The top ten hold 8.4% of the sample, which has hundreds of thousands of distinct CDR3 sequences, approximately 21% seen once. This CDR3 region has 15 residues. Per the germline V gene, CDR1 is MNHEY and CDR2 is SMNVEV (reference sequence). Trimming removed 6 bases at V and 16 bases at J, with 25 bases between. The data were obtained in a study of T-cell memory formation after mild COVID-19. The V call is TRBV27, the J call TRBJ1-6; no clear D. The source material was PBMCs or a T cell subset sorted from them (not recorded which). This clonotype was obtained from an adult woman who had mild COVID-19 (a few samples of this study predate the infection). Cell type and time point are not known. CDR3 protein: CASRRESTGSLALHF. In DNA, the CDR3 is TGTGCCAGCAGACGGGAATCTACGGGGTCCCTTGCACTCCACTTT.